Reported below is one TCR beta chain. This specimen belongs to a study of Ad26.COV2.S vaccination and SARS-CoV-2 variants. Sequencing used immunoSEQ multiplex PCR; TCRdb keeps in-frame clones, though not all of them. The table shows 350,000 to 450,000 clones, with 92% occurring only once. The ends were cut back, 3 bases at V and 4 bases at J, with 13 bases in the middle. Per the germline V gene, CDR1 is MNHEY and CDR2 is SMNVEV (reference sequence). This CDR3 spans 15 amino acids. This clonotype was sampled from a human donor who had recovered from COVID-19. V and J are TRBV27 and TRBJ1-5; TRBD1 is a possible D gene (5 bases). The specimen was peripheral blood, collected after recovery from COVID-19. The CDR3 reads CASSFQIGGNQPQHF. CDR3 nucleotide sequence: TGTGCCAGCAGTTTCCAAATTGGGGGGAATCAGCCCCAGCATTTT.